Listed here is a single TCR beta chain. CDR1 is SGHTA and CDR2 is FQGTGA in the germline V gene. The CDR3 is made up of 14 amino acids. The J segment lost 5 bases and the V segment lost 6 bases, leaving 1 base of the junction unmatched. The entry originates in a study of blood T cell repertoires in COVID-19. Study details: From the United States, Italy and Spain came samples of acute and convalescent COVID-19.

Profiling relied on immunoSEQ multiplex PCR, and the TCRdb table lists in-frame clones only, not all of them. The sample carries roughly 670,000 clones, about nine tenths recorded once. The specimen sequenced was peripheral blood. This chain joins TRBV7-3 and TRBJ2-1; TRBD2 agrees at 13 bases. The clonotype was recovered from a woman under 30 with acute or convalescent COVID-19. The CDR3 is CASRTSGGDNEQFF. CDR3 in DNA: TGTGCCAGCAGAACTAGCGGGGGGGACAATGAGCAGTTCTTC.